This T cell receptor (beta chain) derives from a study of blood T cell repertoires in COVID-19. Germline V gives CDR1 KGHSH, CDR2 LQKENI. Deletions cut 2 bases from V and 8 bases from J, with 15 bases between. The CDR3 spans 14 residues. Under the authors' procedure: Nucleated cell counts were estimated from reference gene primer amplification. Data came from immunoSEQ multiplex PCR; TCRdb stores just in-frame clones and leaves some out. Clonal size and the V and J genes are those of that table, whereas D and trimming came from the DNA. The sample consists of under 200,000 clones, 80% to 85% of them appearing once.

This chain joins TRBV18 and TRBJ1-1, with D perhaps TRBD1 (6 bases). This clonotype originated in a woman aged 55-69 years who had recovered from COVID-19. The source material was PBMCs or T cells enriched from blood (not recorded which). This chain's CDR3 is CASSPNLGAGEAFF. CDR3 bases: TGTGCCAGCTCACCAAACCTGGGGGCCGGGGAAGCTTTCTTT.